A single sample gave rise to the 21 T cell receptor beta chains below, sequenced in a study of cytomegalovirus exposure and HLA in healthy donors. The method was immunoSEQ multiplex PCR; TCRdb's version includes in-frame clones alone and lacks a portion of them. This sample has a few hundred thousand clones, with approximately 88% found just once. Source material: PBMCs. These TCRs come from a man aged 30-40 years in good health and CMV-seronegative.

V and J are TRBV7-2 and TRBJ1-3; D remains unclear. V gave up 1 base and J gave up 0 bases, with 7 bases separating them. Per the germline V gene, CDR1 is SGHTA and CDR2 is FQGNSA. This CDR3 contains 15 residues. The CDR3 here is CASSLDSNSGNTIYF. The CDR3 DNA follows: TGTGCCAGCAGCTTAGACAGTAACTCTGGAAACACCATATATTTT.

The chain uses TRBV7-2 and TRBJ2-7; TRBD1 agrees at 9 bases. Germline V gene lookup returns CDR1 SGHTA and CDR2 FQGNSA. CDR3 length: 15 residues. J lost 4 bases, V lost 1 base, and 5 bases had no gene match. CDR3 in DNA: TGTGCCAGCAGCTTAGAGAGCGACAGGGGGTACGAGCAGTACTTC. Amino acids: CASSLESDRGYEQYF.

DNA of the CDR3: TGTGCCAGCAGTGAAGATCGTGGCAGAAACTATGGCTACACCTTC. This codes for CASSEDRGRNYGYTF. The chain has TRBV2 and TRBJ1-2; no firm D call. Trimming took 1 base from V and 2 from J, leaving 11 bases between them. CDR1 is SNHLY, CDR2 FYNNEI, per germline. The CDR3 runs 15 residues.

The rearrangement joins TRBV19 to TRBJ2-1; D might be TRBD1 (6 bases). Germline V gene data show CDR1 as LNHDA and CDR2 as SQIVND (reference sequence). The CDR3 contains 13 residues. Trimming cost V 6 bases and J 6 bases, with 12 bases left between them. The CDR3 reads CASSPDRLNEQFF. DNA of the CDR3: TGTGCCAGTAGCCCTGACAGGCTCAATGAGCAGTTCTTC.

The V gene is TRBV7-2, the J gene TRBJ2-7; 8 nucleotides match TRBD1. V lost 5 bases, J lost 3 bases, and 12 bases stayed unmatched. Germline loops: CDR1 SGHTA, CDR2 FQGNSA. The CDR3 sequence is 16 residues long. CDR3 region: CASSPPGTGKSYEQYF. The DNA for the CDR3 is TGTGCCAGCAGCCCCCCTGGGACAGGAAAAAGCTACGAGCAGTACTTC.

V and J are TRBV7-8 and TRBJ2-7; possible D gene TRBD2, 6 bases. Trimming cost V 3 bases and J 6 bases, with 9 bases left between them. Germline V gene sequence: CDR1 SGHVS, CDR2 FQNEAQ. The CDR3 spans 12 residues. In DNA, the CDR3 is TGTGCCAGCAGCTTTGCTAGCGCCGAGCAGTACTTC. Protein product: CASSFASAEQYF.

The rearrangement uses TRBV7-9 and TRBJ1-6; D call uncertain. CDR3 length: 13 amino acids. V lost 1 base to trimming and J lost 13 bases, with 11 bases between them. Germline loops: CDR1 SEHNR, CDR2 FQNEAQ (reference sequence). This CDR3 reads CASSLDSAPPLHF. CDR3 coding DNA: TGTGCCAGCAGCTTAGACTCCGCCCCCCCCCTCCACTTT. The full variable domain, rest sourced from reference TRBV7-9 and TRBJ1-6, is DTGVSQNPRHKITKRGQNVTFRCDPISEHNRLYWYRQTLGQGPEFLTYFQNEAQLEKSRLLSDRFSAERPKGSFSTLEIQRTEQGDSAMYLCASSLDSAPPLHFGNGTRLTVT.

V is TRBV27 and J is TRBJ2-7, with 10 bases fitting TRBD1. CDR1 MNHEY and CDR2 SMNVEV come from the germline V gene (reference sequence). Losses at the gene ends were 5 bases for V and 7 bases for J; bases not matched to a gene: 8. This CDR3 has 14 residues. The CDR3 DNA reads TGTGCCAGCAGTATAAGACAGGGGGCGGGGGAGCAGTACTTC. Translation gives CASSIRQGAGEQYF.

V usage is TRBV7-9 and J usage is TRBJ2-1; 9 nucleotides line up with TRBD2. The trim removed 5 bases at V and 8 bases at J, leaving 10 bases unmatched. Per germline, CDR1 SEHNR and CDR2 FQNEAQ (reference sequence). CDR3 length equals 15 residues. The CDR3 DNA is TGTGCCAGCAGCCGCGGGGGGGCCGGGAAGGATGAGCAGTTCTTC. Translated: CASSRGGAGKDEQFF.

V is TRBV5-1 and J is TRBJ2-3, with 7 bases lining up with TRBD1. This CDR3 spans 16 amino acids. J lost 5 bases, V lost 3 bases, and 12 bases had no gene match. Germline CDR1 reads SGHRS; CDR2 reads YFSETQ. The CDR3 region has the DNA TGCGCCAGCAGCTCAAAGAAGACAGGGAAGATAGATACGCAGTATTTT. Its protein is CASSSKKTGKIDTQYF. The full variable domain, its missing parts supplied by reference TRBV5-1 and TRBJ2-3, is KAGVTQTPRYLIKTRGQQVTLSCSPISGHRSVSWYQQTPGQGLQFLFEYFSETQRNKGNFPGRFSGRQFSNSRSEMNVSTLELGDSALYLCASSSKKTGKIDTQYFGPGTRLTVL.

The J gene is TRBJ2-3, the V gene TRBV27; TRBD2 might be the D (6 bases). Germline V gene data show CDR1 as MNHEY and CDR2 as SMNVEV (reference sequence). Trimming stripped 3 bases from V and 0 bases from J, with 7 bases between. The CDR3 loop spans 14 amino acids. The CDR3 DNA reads as TGTGCCAGCAGTTTGGGACTTAGCACAGATACGCAGTATTTT. This encodes CASSLGLSTDTQYF.

The chain has TRBV6-5 and TRBJ1-2, with 9 bases fitting TRBD1. The germline gives CDR1 MNHEY, CDR2 SVGAGI. Trimming took 2 bases from V and 14 from J; bases not matched to a gene: 9. The CDR3 length is 13 residues. CDR3 amino acids: CASSYIDRGFYTF. In DNA form, the CDR3 reads TGTGCCAGCAGTTACATCGACAGGGGGTTTTATACCTTC.

V gene TRBV7-6 combines with J gene TRBJ1-1, with a weak D call TRBD1 (5 bases). Deletions cut 2 bases from V and 4 bases from J, with 11 bases between. CDR1 is SGHVS, CDR2 FNYEAQ, per germline. The CDR3 covers 14 residues. In DNA, the CDR3 is TGTGCCAGCAGCTTAACGGGGGGAGTCACTGAAGCTTTCTTT. This codes for CASSLTGGVTEAFF. Based on the CDR3 plus reference TRBV7-6 and TRBJ1-1, the full variable domain is GAGVSQSPRYKVTKRGQDVALRCDPISGHVSLYWYRQALGQGPEFLTYFNYEAQQDKSGLPNDRFSAERPEGSISTLTIQRTEQRDSAMYRCASSLTGGVTEAFFGQGTRLTVV.

The chain has TRBV5-1 and TRBJ2-5; 12 bases fit TRBD2. The CDR3 runs to 19 residues. The germline V gene encodes CDR1 SGHRS and CDR2 YFSETQ. J lost 2 bases, V lost 1 base, and 12 bases had no gene match. CDR3 nucleotide sequence: TGCGCCAGCAGCTTGTTGGGACTAGCGGGCGAACTGAAACAAGAGACCCAGTACTTC. As protein: CASSLLGLAGELKQETQYF.

The chain employs TRBV10-2 and TRBJ2-3; the D gene is possibly TRBD2 (6 bases). The germline CDR1 and CDR2 sequences are WSHSY and SAAADI. V was clipped by 5 bases and J by 5 bases, with 8 bases between them. The CDR3 extends over 12 amino acids. The CDR3 here is CASSFSGDTQYF. The DNA for the CDR3 is TGCGCCAGCAGTTTTAGCGGAGATACGCAGTATTTT.

The CDR3 here is CASSLGQGYNEQFF. For the CDR3, the DNA is TGTGCCAGCAGCTTAGGACAGGGTTACAATGAGCAGTTCTTC. The chain carries TRBV7-8 and TRBJ2-1, with 7 bases matching TRBD1. CDR1 is SGHVS, CDR2 FQNEAQ, per germline. The CDR3 spans 14 residues. The V and J ends lost 1 base and 4 bases, in that order; junction bases with no gene match: 1.

The V gene is TRBV6-5, the J gene TRBJ1-1; D is uncertain. CDR3 size: 12 residues. The ends were cut back, 0 bases at V and 9 bases at J, with 8 bases in the middle. Germline CDR1 reads MNHEY; CDR2 reads SVGAGI. The chain's CDR3 is CASSYSGRKAFF. Here the CDR3 DNA reads TGTGCCAGCAGTTACTCGGGCAGGAAAGCTTTCTTT.

This clone occurred once. The chain carries TRBV9 and TRBJ1-5, with a possible D match to TRBD1 (6 bases). Germline assignment: CDR1 SGDLS and CDR2 YYNGEE. This CDR3 is 12 amino acids long. The V gene lost 8 bases and the J gene lost 4 bases, with 10 bases spanning the gap. CDR3 DNA: TGTGCCAGTCCAGGGGTTAATCAGCCCCAGCATTTT. This gives the protein CASPGVNQPQHF. Supplemented by reference TRBV9 and TRBJ1-5, the full variable domain reads DSGVTQTPKHLITATGQRVTLRCSPRSGDLSVYWYQQSLDQGLQFLIQYYNGEERAKGNILERFSAQQFPDLHSELNLSSLELGDSALYFCASPGVNQPQHFGDGTRLSIL.

This chain uses TRBV6-5 with TRBJ2-7; maybe TRBD1 (6 bases). The germline V gene encodes CDR1 MNHEY and CDR2 SVGAGI. V gave up 5 bases and J gave up 1 base, with 12 bases separating them. This CDR3 region has 14 residues. DNA of the CDR3: TGTGCCAGCAGTGATGACGGACAGTCCTACGAGCAGTACTTC. It yields the protein CASSDDGQSYEQYF.

The chain uses TRBV5-8 and TRBJ2-5, with D perhaps matching TRBD1 (5 bases). The CDR3 extends over 14 amino acids. Germline CDR1 reads SGHTS; CDR2 reads YDEGEE. The ends were cut back, 4 bases at V and 1 base at J, with 11 bases in the middle. CDR3 DNA sequence: TGTGCCAGCAGCCCCATAGGGGCCCAAGAGACCCAGTACTTC. Translation gives CASSPIGAQETQYF.

The V and J genes are TRBV5-4 and TRBJ2-1; 8 bases are shared with TRBD2. This CDR3 is built from 15 residues. Looked up from germline, CDR1 is SGHNT and CDR2 is YYREEE (reference sequence). Losses at the gene ends were 4 bases for V and 2 bases for J; bases not matched to a gene: 5. The CDR3 nucleotides read TGTGCCAGCAGCCACGGGGGGGCCCCCTACAATGAGCAGTTCTTC. It is translated as CASSHGGAPYNEQFF.